This T cell receptor (beta chain) was recovered during a study of blood T cells in healthy people across ages. A second PCR, run for about 7 to 12 cycles, used a sample-barcoded 5' primer plus a J-beta primer mix. TCRdb independently ran MiXCR on the 5' RACE reads; one entry per CDR3 protein. The table has over a million distinct CDR3 sequences, approximately 43% seen once. Germline assignment: CDR1 MNHNY and CDR2 SVGAGI (reference sequence). CDR3 length: 16 amino acids. The V segment lost 5 bases and the J segment 5 bases; nucleotides outside the gene matches: 11. V and J are TRBV6-6 and TRBJ1-2; 10 bases are shared with TRBD1. This clonotype was obtained from a woman aged 18-29 years in good health. The sample comprised blood. The CDR3 spells CASSLPGQGRLYGYTF. As DNA, the CDR3 is TGTGCCAGCAGTCTGCCGGGACAGGGGAGGTTGTATGGCTACACCTTC.